The 14 T cell receptor beta chains below come from one sample, sequenced in a study of T cell responses to AZD1222 COVID-19 vaccine. Only in-frame clones appear in the TCRdb table, and some are missing; sequencing was by immunoSEQ multiplex PCR. The sample has some 200,000 clones, 85% to 95% seen once. The material was peripheral blood, obtained on day 0 of MenACWY control vaccination. The receptors shown here come from an adult in good health.

The chain combines TRBV6-5 with TRBJ1-1; unclear D gene. The CDR3 runs to 14 residues. From germline, CDR1 is MNHEY and CDR2 SVGAGI. V was trimmed by 0 bases and J by 1 base, leaving 6 bases between them. In nucleotides, the CDR3 is TGTGCCAGCAGTTACTCGCCACGGAACACTGAAGCTTTCTTT. Protein: CASSYSPRNTEAFF.

V gene TRBV29-1 combines with J gene TRBJ1-1; a weak D match, TRBD1 (5 bases). Between the trimmed V and J ends, which lost 6 bases and 9 bases, there was a span of 23 bases. CDR1 is SQVTM, CDR2 ANQGSEA, per germline. CDR3 length: 14 residues. CDR3 bases: TGCAGCGTGTGCACTCCGGGACTAGCCACGAAAGCTTTCTTT. Amino acids: CSVCTPGLATKAFF. The complete variable domain, with remaining parts taken from reference TRBV29-1 and TRBJ1-1, reads SAVISQKPSRDICQRGTSLTIQCQVDSQVTMMFWYRQQPGQSLTLIATANQGSEATYESGFVIDKFPISRPNLTFSTLTVSNMSPEDSSIYLCSVCTPGLATKAFFGQGTRLTVV.

In its sample, this clone was seen a few times. J is TRBJ2-5 and V is TRBV7-2; D gene ambiguous. V dropped 1 base and J dropped 6 bases, with 9 bases sitting between them. The CDR3 extends over 13 amino acids. The germline gives CDR1 SGHTA, CDR2 FQGNSA. CDR3 residues: CASSLGLGKTQYF. The DNA for the CDR3 is TGTGCCAGCAGCTTAGGCCTTGGGAAGACCCAGTACTTC. Together with reference TRBV7-2 and TRBJ2-5, the CDR3 gives the full variable domain: GAGVSQSPSNKVTEKGKDVELRCDPISGHTALYWYRQSLGQGLEFLIYFQGNSAPDKSGLPSDRFSAERTGGSVSTLTIQRTQQEDSAVYLCASSLGLGKTQYFGPGTRLLVL.

The rearrangement joins TRBV9 to TRBJ1-2; 7 bases match TRBD1. This CDR3 has 14 amino acids. Trimming cost V 0 bases and J 3 bases; bases outside gene matches: 2. Germline-derived CDR1 and CDR2 are SGDLS and YYNGEE. Here the CDR3 reads CASSVGQGDYGYTF. The CDR3, as DNA: TGTGCCAGCAGCGTAGGGCAGGGGGACTATGGCTACACCTTC.

This clone came up many times. This sequence joins TRBV2 and TRBJ2-7; a possible D gene is TRBD2 (5 bases). The CDR3 length is 13 residues. Germline V CDR1 and CDR2: SNHLY, FYNNEI. Trimming pared 5 bases from V and 2 bases from J, leaving 10 bases between. The CDR3 nucleotides read TGTGCCAGCAGTTCGACTACAGCCTACGAGCAGTACTTC. Translating it yields CASSSTTAYEQYF.

The V and J genes are TRBV6-5 and TRBJ2-1, with a possible D match to TRBD1 (6 bases). The CDR3 loop spans 13 amino acids. Germline loops: CDR1 MNHEY, CDR2 SVGAGI. Trimming shortened V by 5 bases and J by 2 bases, and 7 bases separated the two germline ends. For the CDR3, the DNA is TGTGCCAGCAGTCCAGGGGCCTACAATGAGCAGTTCTTC. Encoded protein: CASSPGAYNEQFF.

The rearrangement links TRBV28 to TRBJ2-7; D is perhaps TRBD2 (6 bases). Between the trimmed V and J ends, which lost 5 bases and 7 bases, there was a span of 18 bases. Germline CDR1 and CDR2: MDHEN and SYDVKM. There are 14 residues in the CDR3. CDR3 in DNA: TGTGCCAGCAGTCCGGGCGGGATACGTTGGGAGCAGTACTTC. Amino acid sequence: CASSPGGIRWEQYF.

The V gene is TRBV28, the J gene TRBJ1-1; 7 bases agree with TRBD1. The ends lost 6 bases at V and 0 bases at J; junction bases unmatched: 4. The CDR3 has 14 amino acids. Germline values: CDR1 MDHEN, CDR2 SYDVKM. The CDR3 spells CASRTGQVNTEAFF. CDR3 sequence (DNA): TGTGCCAGCAGGACCGGACAGGTGAACACTGAAGCTTTCTTT.

The rearrangement uses TRBV7-9 and TRBJ1-1; D is undetermined. The germline CDR1 and CDR2 sequences are SEHNR and FQNEAQ (reference sequence). The CDR3 spans 12 residues. V was clipped by 3 bases and J by 10 bases, with 12 bases between them. The CDR3 nucleotides read TGTGCCAGCAGCTTCGGCGGTCCGGGAGCTTTCTTT. Translated: CASSFGGPGAFF.

This clone was counted only a few times. The chain employs TRBV28 and TRBJ1-4; a weak D match, TRBD1 (6 bases). Trimming took off 3 bases at V and 10 bases at J, with 12 bases between the two ends. The CDR3 totals 13 residues. The germline V gene encodes CDR1 MDHEN and CDR2 SYDVKM. This CDR3 is CASSFEGVRKLFF. In DNA form, the CDR3 reads TGTGCCAGCAGTTTCGAGGGGGTTAGAAAACTGTTTTTT.

The DNA for the CDR3 is TGTGCCAGCAGTGCGGACAGGGCCAGCTATGGCTACACCTTC. This gives the protein CASSADRASYGYTF. The chain combines TRBV6-4 with TRBJ1-2, with 8 bases fitting TRBD1. Germline V gene data show CDR1 as MRHNA and CDR2 as SNTAGT. J lost 4 bases, V lost 4 bases, and 5 bases had no gene match. CDR3 size: 14 residues.

The genes are TRBV5-1 and TRBJ1-4; 7 positions match TRBD1. There are 14 residues in the CDR3. The V segment lost 5 bases and the J segment 5 bases; nucleotides outside the gene matches: 6. Germline CDR1 is SGHRS and CDR2 is YFSETQ. CDR3 residues: CASSYSGGNEKLFF. CDR3 DNA: TGCGCCAGCAGTTATTCAGGGGGGAATGAAAAACTGTTTTTT.

CDR3 DNA sequence: TGTGCCAGCTCACCACGAGGGACAGGCCTGAAGAACACTGAAGCTTTCTTT. Translated: CASSPRGTGLKNTEAFF. The chain links TRBV18 to TRBJ1-1, with TRBD1 matching over 8 bases. Unmatched junction bases numbered 8, after V lost 1 base and J lost 1 base. Germline assignment: CDR1 KGHSH and CDR2 LQKENI. There are 17 residues in the CDR3.

The chain joins TRBV7-2 to TRBJ1-2, with TRBD1 matching over 9 bases. Germline loops: CDR1 SGHTA, CDR2 FQGNSA. V lost 5 bases and J lost 7; bases outside the gene matches: 5. The CDR3 extends over 13 amino acids. This CDR3 is CASSPGTGIGYTF. CDR3 nucleotides: TGTGCCAGCAGCCCCGGGACAGGGATTGGCTACACCTTC.